The entry that follows covers one T cell receptor beta chain sequence. This CDR3 region has 13 residues. V gave up 8 bases and J gave up 8 bases; unmatched junction bases: 8. The method was immunoSEQ multiplex PCR; TCRdb's version includes in-frame clones alone and lacks a portion of them. There are 50,000 to 70,000 clones in the sample; roughly nine tenths occur only once, and 6% to 7.5% lies in the top ten. The sample is drawn from a study of T cell responses to AZD1222 COVID-19 vaccine. The source is an adult who received the AZD1222 COVID-19 vaccine. Sequenced material: peripheral blood, taken 28 days after the second AZD1222 dose. The rearrangement uses TRBV12-3 or TRBV12-4 and TRBJ2-1, with 8 bases matching TRBD2. CDR3 loop: CASEAGASDEQFF. The CDR3 DNA sequence: TGTGCCAGCGAAGCGGGAGCATCCGATGAGCAGTTCTTC.